One and the same sample provided the 32 T cell receptor beta chains below, sequenced in a study of cytomegalovirus exposure and HLA in healthy donors. Researchers ran the PCR with 60 Vbeta and 13 Jbeta primers. Data came from immunoSEQ multiplex PCR; TCRdb stores just in-frame clones and leaves some out. The sample includes approximately 170,000 clones, over 60% of them seen just once. The sequencing input was PBMCs. The source of these receptors is a man under 40 in good health and CMV-seropositive.

The chain links TRBV9 to TRBJ2-7; 7 bases agree with TRBD1. The CDR3 totals 17 residues. Germline CDR1 and CDR2: SGDLS and YYNGEE. With V trimmed by 0 bases and J by 0 bases, 9 bases remained unmatched. This CDR3 reads CASSVATGTASSYEQYF. CDR3 bases: TGTGCCAGCAGCGTAGCTACAGGGACAGCTAGCTCCTACGAGCAGTACTTC.

This chain connects TRBV7-3 to TRBJ2-7; TRBD1 might be the D (6 bases). The CDR3 is made up of 15 amino acids. CDR1 SGHTA and CDR2 FQGTGA come from the germline V gene. The V end lost 4 bases, the J end lost 3 bases, and 16 bases lay between the germline ends. Written as DNA, the CDR3 is TGTGCCAGCAGCTCCTCTCAAACAGGGAACTACGAGCAGTACTTC. Amino acids: CASSSSQTGNYEQYF. Using reference TRBV7-3 and TRBJ2-7 for the parts outside the CDR3, the full variable domain is GAGVSQTPSNKVTEKGKYVELRCDPISGHTALYWYRQSLGQGPEFLIYFQGTGAADDSGLPNDRFFAVRPEGSVSTLKIQRTERGDSAVYLCASSSSQTGNYEQYFGPGTRLTVT.

V is TRBV7-3 and J is TRBJ2-2; 9 nucleotides align to TRBD1. Germline V lookup: CDR1 SGHTA, CDR2 FQGTGA. The CDR3 has 16 amino acids. V dropped 5 bases and J dropped 4; count of bases not matched to a gene: 8. DNA of the CDR3: TGTGCCAGCAGCCCCACAGGGGGCGTCTTCACCGGGGAGCTGTTTTTT. Residues: CASSPTGGVFTGELFF.

CDR3 residues: CASTVGQQNTEAFF. CDR3 DNA: TGTGCCAGCACCGTGGGGCAGCAGAACACTGAAGCTTTCTTT. The chain links TRBV6-6 to TRBJ1-1; D may be TRBD1 (5 bases). With 7 bases removed from V and 1 base from J, the gap between germline ends came to 13 bases. This CDR3 has 14 amino acids. Germline CDR1 MNHNY, CDR2 SVGAGI (reference sequence).

V and J are TRBV19 and TRBJ2-1; possible D gene TRBD1, 5 bases. The CDR3 is 13 residues long. V lost 7 bases and J lost 5, with 12 bases in between. Germline CDR1 LNHDA, CDR2 SQIVND (reference sequence). The DNA for the CDR3 is TGTGCCAGTAATTCATTCAGGGACAATGAGCAGTTCTTC. Translation: CASNSFRDNEQFF.

V usage is TRBV7-2 and J usage is TRBJ2-7, with D perhaps matching TRBD1 (6 bases). V gave up 0 bases and J gave up 6 bases, with 9 bases separating them. The CDR3 runs 13 residues. Germline V gene data show CDR1 as SGHTA and CDR2 as FQGNSA. In DNA form, the CDR3 reads TGTGCCAGCAGCTTAGCGTTGACAGGCGAGCAGTACTTC. Translating gives CASSLALTGEQYF.

The V gene is TRBV4-3, the J gene TRBJ1-4, with D hard to call. The ends were cut back, 6 bases at V and 6 bases at J, with 17 bases in the middle. The germline CDR1 and CDR2 sequences are LGHNA and YSLEER. This CDR3 comprises 15 residues. The CDR3 loop reads CASSSIGRSDEKLFF. The CDR3 region has the DNA TGCGCCAGCAGTTCGATTGGGAGATCTGATGAAAAACTGTTTTTT.

This chain uses TRBV5-6 with TRBJ1-4; D possibly corresponds to TRBD1 (5 bases). Trimming shortened V by 3 bases and J by 5 bases, and 11 bases separated the two germline ends. The CDR3 loop spans 14 amino acids. Looked up from germline, CDR1 is SGHDT and CDR2 is YYEEEE. This chain's CDR3 is CASSYTGENEKLFF. CDR3 nucleotide sequence: TGTGCCAGCAGCTATACAGGAGAGAATGAAAAACTGTTTTTT.

This chain uses TRBV28 with TRBJ2-7; 10 nucleotides match TRBD1. The CDR3 contains 17 residues. The V and J ends lost 5 bases and 3 bases, in that order; junction bases with no gene match: 13. From germline, CDR1 is MDHEN and CDR2 SYDVKM. The CDR3 bases are TGTGCCAGCAGTCCCTACGGGACAGGGGACCTGGGCTACGAGCAGTACTTC. Translating it yields CASSPYGTGDLGYEQYF.

The chain joins TRBV7-2 to TRBJ1-2; D gene uncertain. Germline CDR1 and CDR2: SGHTA and FQGNSA. The CDR3 spans 15 residues. V lost 5 bases and J 3 bases, leaving 16 bases between the germline ends. This chain's CDR3 is CASSPGWADHYGYTF. The DNA of the CDR3 is TGTGCCAGCAGCCCTGGATGGGCAGATCACTATGGCTACACCTTC.

This chain connects TRBV15 to TRBJ1-2, with TRBD1 matching 8 bases. The CDR3 contains 16 residues. V lost 0 bases to trimming and J lost 1 base; unmatched junction nucleotides: 4. The V gene's germline CDR1 is LNHNV and CDR2 YYDKDF (reference sequence). The CDR3 DNA follows: TGTGCCACCAGCAGAGATCTGGGGACAGGTAACTATGGCTACACCTTC. Translation: CATSRDLGTGNYGYTF.

The V call is TRBV14, the J call TRBJ2-1, with 11 bases lining up with TRBD1. J lost 7 bases, V lost 4 bases, and 6 bases had no gene match. The CDR3 runs 15 residues. Germline CDR1 reads SGHDN; CDR2 reads FVKESK. The CDR3 loop is CASSRTGGMGNEQFF. Here the CDR3 DNA reads TGTGCCAGCAGCCGGACAGGGGGCATGGGTAATGAGCAGTTCTTC.

V usage is TRBV7-3 and J usage is TRBJ2-5; 8 bases fit TRBD2. After removal of 1 base from V and 2 bases from J, the junction contained 15 bases not matched to a gene. This CDR3 has 19 residues. The germline gives CDR1 SGHTA, CDR2 FQGTGA. Here the CDR3 reads CASSLKGGRVAGLQETQYF. The CDR3 DNA is TGTGCCAGCAGCTTAAAGGGGGGGAGGGTAGCGGGGCTGCAAGAGACCCAGTACTTC.

This clone came up a few times. J is TRBJ2-3 and V is TRBV4-3, with 10 bases aligning to TRBD2. Germline-derived CDR1 and CDR2 are LGHNA and YSLEER. CDR3 size: 14 residues. The V segment lost 1 base and the J segment 14 bases; nucleotides outside the gene matches: 9. The CDR3 region is CASSQAPTSGNVYF. The CDR3 DNA follows: TGCGCCAGCAGCCAAGCCCCCACTAGCGGGAATGTGTATTTT.

This sequence joins TRBV5-1 and TRBJ2-5; possibly TRBD1 for D (5 bases). The CDR3 length is 14 residues. V lost 2 bases to trimming and J lost 1 base, with 9 bases between them. Germline V CDR1 and CDR2: SGHRS, YFSETQ. CDR3 loop: CASSFGQTQETQYF. The DNA of the CDR3 is TGCGCCAGCAGCTTCGGACAAACCCAAGAGACCCAGTACTTC.

The chain has TRBV5-8 and TRBJ2-2; 7 positions agree with TRBD2. The CDR3 extends over 17 amino acids. J was trimmed by 2 bases and V by 1 base; bases with no gene match: 8. Germline values: CDR1 SGHTS, CDR2 YDEGEE. CDR3 nucleotides: TGTGCCAGCAGCTTGTGGCCCGGCGGGGGAAACACCGGGGAGCTGTTTTTT. Residues: CASSLWPGGGNTGELFF.

This rearrangement joins TRBV25-1 to TRBJ2-2; 10 positions match TRBD1. Looked up from germline, CDR1 is MGHDK and CDR2 is SYGVNS. The CDR3 extends over 18 amino acids. The V segment lost 4 bases and the J segment 0 bases; nucleotides outside the gene matches: 8. CDR3 coding DNA: TGTGCCAGCAGTGCGATATTTGGACAGGGGGCGAACACCGGGGAGCTGTTTTTT. It encodes CASSAIFGQGANTGELFF. Looking up the rest from reference TRBV25-1 and TRBJ2-2 gives the full variable domain: EADIYQTPRYLVIGTGKKITLECSQTMGHDKMYWYQQDPGMELHLIHYSYGVNSTEKGDLSSESTVSRIRTEHFPLTLESARPSHTSQYLCASSAIFGQGANTGELFFGEGSRLTVL.

The chain couples TRBV28 to TRBJ1-1; 8 positions agree with TRBD1. Unmatched junction bases numbered 1, after V lost 6 bases and J lost 1 base. Germline CDR1 is MDHEN and CDR2 is SYDVKM. The CDR3 has 13 amino acids. The CDR3 protein is CASSQGANTEAFF. The CDR3 nucleotides read TGTGCCAGCAGCCAGGGGGCGAACACTGAAGCTTTCTTT.

The genes are TRBV6-5 and TRBJ1-1, with a possible D match to TRBD1 (6 bases). The CDR3 contains 15 residues. Per the germline V gene, CDR1 is MNHEY and CDR2 is SVGAGI. V was cut by 5 bases and J by 4 bases, with 17 bases left in between. CDR3 bases: TGTGCCAGCAGTGCGGGGGCGGGTGAGGTCACTGAAGCTTTCTTT. Its protein is CASSAGAGEVTEAFF.

This clone was counted between two and nine times. The genes are TRBV28 and TRBJ2-1; 10 bases match TRBD2. The CDR3 is 15 residues long. The trim removed 4 bases at V and 5 bases at J, leaving 5 bases unmatched. The V gene's germline CDR1 is MDHEN and CDR2 SYDVKM. The CDR3 spells CASSWTGTSDNEQFF. CDR3 bases: TGTGCCAGCAGTTGGACCGGGACTAGCGACAATGAGCAGTTCTTC.

V usage is TRBV4-1 and J usage is TRBJ2-1, with 7 nucleotides matching TRBD1. CDR1 is MGHRA and CDR2 is YSYEKL in the germline V gene. The CDR3 loop spans 16 amino acids. The junction had 9 bases not matched to a gene; V was cut back by 7 bases and J by 0 bases. The chain's CDR3 is CASTLQQGSSYNEQFF. DNA of the CDR3: TGCGCCAGCACCCTCCAACAGGGGAGCTCCTACAATGAGCAGTTCTTC.

The V call is TRBV18, the J call TRBJ2-7, with TRBD1 matching 7 bases. CDR1 is KGHSH and CDR2 is LQKENI in the germline V gene. The CDR3 loop spans 15 amino acids. V lost 3 bases and J lost 2; bases outside the gene matches: 7. This chain's CDR3 is CASSPPATGPYEQYF. In DNA, the CDR3 is TGTGCCAGCTCACCCCCCGCGACAGGGCCCTACGAGCAGTACTTC.

The CDR3: CASSPGQGATYEQYF. The CDR3, as DNA: TGTGCCAGTAGCCCGGGACAGGGGGCCACCTACGAGCAGTACTTC. The gene calls are TRBV19 and TRBJ2-7; 12 bases agree with TRBD1. The CDR3 runs 15 residues. Trimming at V came to 6 bases and at J to 2 bases, leaving 5 bases not matched to a gene. Germline assignment: CDR1 LNHDA and CDR2 SQIVND (reference sequence).

This clone was seen only a few times. CDR3 DNA sequence: TGTGCCAGCAGGGGACTAGCGGGAAGAGGTTATGAGCAGTTCTTC. Protein product: CASRGLAGRGYEQFF. The gene calls are TRBV27 and TRBJ2-1; 13 bases line up with TRBD2. J gave up 8 bases and V 6 bases, and 7 bases lay outside the gene matches. The CDR3 is 15 amino acids. Germline-derived CDR1 and CDR2 are MNHEY and SMNVEV (reference sequence).

This clone has more than one count but fewer than ten. This CDR3 reads CASSTTAQRESEQFF. CDR3 in DNA: TGTGCCAGCTCAACCACGGCCCAGCGGGAGAGTGAGCAGTTCTTC. The rearrangement links TRBV18 to TRBJ2-1; 8 positions agree with TRBD2. Trimming took 5 bases from V and 9 from J; bases not matched to a gene: 12. The CDR3 covers 15 residues. Germline V lookup: CDR1 KGHSH, CDR2 LQKENI.

The chain recombines TRBV7-9 with TRBJ2-7, with 9 positions matching TRBD2. The J segment lost 6 bases and the V segment lost 1 base, leaving 10 bases of the junction unmatched. Germline assignment: CDR1 SEHNR and CDR2 FQNEAQ (reference sequence). There are 16 residues in the CDR3. DNA of the CDR3: TGTGCCAGCAGCTTAGTGAGGGTAGCGGGAGATTTCGAGCAGTACTTC. Its translation: CASSLVRVAGDFEQYF.

This chain uses TRBV5-4 with TRBJ1-5; D gene unclear. Germline V gives CDR1 SGHNT, CDR2 YYREEE (reference sequence). The germline V and J ends were trimmed by 3 bases and 5 bases, with 15 bases remaining between them. This CDR3 has 15 residues. CDR3 in amino acids: CASSSGGGLDQPQHF. The DNA of the CDR3 is TGTGCCAGCAGCTCGGGTGGAGGGCTGGATCAGCCCCAGCATTTT.

This clone was seen just once. The chain joins TRBV7-9 to TRBJ2-4, with D perhaps matching TRBD1 (5 bases). CDR1 and CDR2 (germline): SEHNR, FQNEAQ (reference sequence). V shed 1 base and J shed 0 bases, with 7 bases lying between them. The CDR3 sequence is 15 residues long. DNA for the CDR3: TGTGCCAGCAGCTTAGAGGGGTTAGCCAAAAACATTCAGTACTTC. The encoded protein is CASSLEGLAKNIQYF.

This rearrangement joins TRBV9 to TRBJ1-1; no clear D. Germline lookup yields CDR1 SGDLS and CDR2 YYNGEE. Trimming stripped 0 bases from V and 0 bases from J, with 9 bases between. The CDR3 spans 15 residues. In nucleotides, the CDR3 is TGTGCCAGCAGCGTAGGTGTGGACTTGAACACTGAAGCTTTCTTT. Translation gives CASSVGVDLNTEAFF.

The chain is built from TRBV28 and TRBJ2-7, with TRBD2 matching 7 bases. The CDR3 sequence is 13 residues long. With V trimmed by 2 bases and J by 5 bases, 3 bases remained unmatched. CDR1 is MDHEN and CDR2 is SYDVKM in the germline V gene. Here the CDR3 reads CASSLRLANEQYF. CDR3 in DNA: TGTGCCAGCAGTTTACGACTAGCCAACGAGCAGTACTTC.

The chain has TRBV5-1 and TRBJ1-2; TRBD1 matches 8 bases. The trim removed 4 bases at V and 6 bases at J, leaving 8 bases unmatched. The CDR3 sequence is 14 residues long. The germline V gene encodes CDR1 SGHRS and CDR2 YFSETQ. CDR3 sequence (DNA): TGCGCCAGCAGCCCCTCCCCGACAGGGGATGGCTACACCTTC. It translates to CASSPSPTGDGYTF.

The chain carries TRBV21-1 and TRBJ2-7; the DNA was not compared with TRBD1, the D call given in the table. TRBV21-1 is a pseudogene locus. This CDR3 has 16 amino acids. The CDR3 DNA is TGTGCCAGCAGCAAAGCTGGAGGACAGGGTAGGAGCGAGCAGTACTTC. The encoded protein is CASSKAGGQGRSEQYF.